A single TCR beta chain is shown here with its context. Its specificity is unknown. V lost 6 bases, J lost 0 bases, and 14 bases lay in between. The CDR3 covers 15 residues. Germline V lookup: CDR1 SGHVS, CDR2 FQNEAQ. This entry is derived from a study of glioma-infiltrating T cells after dendritic cell vaccination. Overall study context: Samples are from glioblastoma patients in Phase I and II dendritic cell vaccine trials. Study-wide results and limits: Only a small number of patients had complete blood and tumor samples.

The time point is: after dendritic cell vaccination, including at tumor progression/relapse. Profiling relied on immunoSEQ multiplex PCR, and the TCRdb table lists in-frame clones only, not all of them. The sample has about 50,000 clones; over 65% are singletons. The chain carries TRBV7-8 and TRBJ2-5, with D maybe TRBD1 (6 bases). The sequencing used blood, collected after dendritic cell vaccination. The TCR comes from a human donor with glioblastoma. The CDR3 region is CASRVSWGHQETQYF. CDR3 in DNA: TGTGCCAGCAGGGTTTCGTGGGGGCACCAAGAGACCCAGTACTTC.